A selection of T cell receptor beta chains follows, all from one sample in a study of T cells in Graves' hyperthyroidism and ophthalmopathy. TCRdb independently ran MiXCR on the multiplex PCR reads; one entry per CDR3 protein. The sample holds approximately 630,000 distinct CDR3 sequences, 15% to 20% seen once. The sequenced material came from blood. The origin of the receptors is a woman in her twenties or thirties with Graves' hyperthyroidism. Both conserved end residues are part of each CDR3. Each record gives: V gene, D gene, J gene, clone size, CDR3 DNA, CDR3 protein. A D gene is named only where the DNA matches it firmly. Size is stated for part of the rows, as once, few or many counts, or as a class when the clone is expanded.

V: TRBV27
D: TRBD1
J: TRBJ2-7
size: few
DNA: TGTGCCAGCAGTTTAGTGGGGACAGACTATTACGAGCAGTACTTC
CDR3: CASSLVGTDYYEQYF

V: TRBV27
D: TRBD2
J: TRBJ2-1
size: .
DNA: TGTGCCAGCAGTTTCAGGGTTCGGTGGCGGGAGGCGGAGGACAATGAGCAGTTCTTC
CDR3: CASSFRVRWREAEDNEQFF

V: TRBV7-7
D: TRBD1
J: TRBJ2-1
size: many
DNA: TGTGCTAGCGGGACAGGGGGGGACAATGAGCAGTTCTTC
CDR3: CASGTGGDNEQFF

V: TRBV7-2
D: .
J: TRBJ1-5
size: many
DNA: TGTGCCAGCAGCTTAGTTTCGGAATCCAATCAGCCCCAGCATTTT
CDR3: CASSLVSESNQPQHF

V: TRBV28
D: .
J: TRBJ2-7
size: many
DNA: TGTGCCAGCAGTTACTCAATCCGGGACTCTCTATCCTACGAGCAGTACTTC
CDR3: CASSYSIRDSLSYEQYF

V: TRBV10-3
D: TRBD1
J: TRBJ1-1
size: many
DNA: TGTGCCATCAGTGAAGGAGGACAGGAGAACACTGAAGCTTTCTTT
CDR3: CAISEGGQENTEAFF

V: TRBV3-1
D: .
J: TRBJ2-3
size: many
DNA: TGTGCCAGCAGCCAAGTCGACGGGAGCACAGATACGCAGTATTTT
CDR3: CASSQVDGSTDTQYF

V: TRBV9
D: TRBD2
J: TRBJ2-5
size: many
DNA: TGTGCCAGCAGCGCCCTCGGACTAGCGGGAGAAGAGACCCAGTACTTC
CDR3: CASSALGLAGEETQYF

V: TRBV9
D: TRBD1
J: TRBJ1-5
size: .
DNA: TGTGCCAGCAGTGAGACAGGGGATAGCAATCAGCCCCAGCATTTT
CDR3: CASSETGDSNQPQHF

V: TRBV28
D: .
J: TRBJ1-1
size: many
DNA: TGTGCCAGCAGACAGTTCACTGAAGCTTTCTTT
CDR3: CASRQFTEAFF